This section outlines one TCR beta chain sequence together with its context. The germline V gene encodes CDR1 SEHNR and CDR2 FQNEAQ (reference sequence). This CDR3 spans 15 amino acids. V trimming: 5 bases; J trimming: 3 bases; junction bases outside the gene matches: 10. In the authors' methods: Cell counts per sample came from amplifying reference gene primers. Repertoires were generated with immunoSEQ multiplex PCR, while TCRdb's copy carries only in-frame clones and drops some. The V and J calls and clone size are taken from that table; D and trimming were inferred from the DNA. The sample has tens of thousands of clones; 74% are singletons. The data are from a study of blood T cell repertoires in COVID-19. Study summary: The samples span acute and convalescent COVID-19 from the United States, Italy and Spain. In each case, the material was cDNA or gDNA derived from T cells, B-cell-depleted T cells, or PBMCs.

The genes are TRBV7-9 and TRBJ2-7; 7 bases are shared with TRBD2. The TCR was taken from a man aged 70-80 years with COVID-19, enrolled during active disease. Sequenced sample: peripheral blood. This CDR3 is CASSPPPRTSYEQYF. The CDR3, as DNA: TGTGCCAGCAGCCCCCCGCCCCGGACTAGCTACGAGCAGTACTTC.